What follows is one T cell receptor beta chain and its context. This sample was included in a study of blood T cell repertoires in COVID-19. Germline V gene sequence: CDR1 LGHDT, CDR2 YNNKEL (reference sequence). This CDR3 spans 12 amino acids. Germline trimming cut 8 bases from V and 10 bases from J; bases unmatched to any gene: 9. The method was immunoSEQ multiplex PCR; TCRdb's version includes in-frame clones alone and lacks a portion of them. The sample yields roughly 70,000 clones, over 70% seen once. The sequenced sample consisted of peripheral blood. This sequence was found in a man in his fifties or sixties with acute or convalescent COVID-19. V gene TRBV3-1 (or the pseudogene TRBV3-2) combines with J gene TRBJ2-3, with 7 positions matching TRBD1. The DNA for the CDR3 is TGTGCCAGCGGCATAACAGGGGCCCCGCAGTATTTT. The encoded protein is CASGITGAPQYF.